This T cell receptor beta chain was found in a study of post-analysis software for immune sequencing data. Looking at the study overall: The patients showed relapsing-remitting, secondary progressive and progressive-relapsing multiple sclerosis courses.

cDNA libraries for TCR beta contained unique molecular identifiers. Each CDR3 protein gets one entry after TCRdb re-called the PCR reads with MiXCR. Of around 400,000 distinct CDR3 sequences listed, around 37% are singletons. Study-level points and caveats: Patients had higher frequencies than controls of roughly five TRBV segments, including TRBV5-6, TRBV5-1 and TRBV20-1. Samples from a shared batch, those prepared together, strongly co-clustered by F measure.

This CDR3 has 13 residues. Germline values: CDR1 SSHAT, CDR2 FNYEAQ (reference sequence). Worth noting for this clonotype: Its matching antigen is unknown. At one of its ends the junction is not consistent with the germline gene, which may arise from a read error.

The sequence derives from a girl aged 5-17 years with multiple sclerosis. V usage is TRBV7-7 and J usage is TRBJ1-5; D unclear. The sample was blood. CDR3 in amino acids: CASSLLVGQPQHF. In DNA form, the CDR3 reads TGTGCTAGCAGCTTATTGGTTGGTCAGCCCCAGCATTTT.